The source of this T cell receptor (beta chain) is a study of T-cell reconstitution after alpha-beta-depleted transplantation in children. Overall study findings and caveats: T-cell numbers and diversity, one year after transplant, stemmed largely from T cells that were newly produced. Approximately two months post-transplant, alpha-beta T cells reportedly originated from several hundred expanded graft clones. Where some patients showed high TCRbeta diversity at day 60, it came from recipient T cells and thymic progenitors that had survived.

The authors prepared the TCRbeta library with unique molecular identifiers. In TCRdb, the PCR reads were re-called with MiXCR into one record per CDR3 protein. The sample yields 300,000 to 400,000 distinct CDR3 sequences, roughly 21% seen once. The CDR3 is 13 residues long. The germline V gene encodes CDR1 SEHNR and CDR2 FQNEAQ (reference sequence). V dropped 4 bases and J dropped 4 bases, with 10 bases sitting between them. This clonotype has more than one count but fewer than ten. Its cognate antigen is unknown. This TCR came from a male patient between 5 and 17 years old who had a stem cell transplant for acute lymphoblastic leukemia, so the T cells may come from the graft donor. This specimen was PBMCs, mostly from graft donor cells, taken 180 days after TCRalphabeta/CD19-depleted stem cell transplant. V is TRBV7-9 and J is TRBJ1-1; weak D call: TRBD1 (6 bases). The chain's CDR3 is CASSYKGGTEAFF. As DNA, the CDR3 is TGTGCCAGCAGCTATAAAGGGGGCACTGAAGCTTTCTTT.